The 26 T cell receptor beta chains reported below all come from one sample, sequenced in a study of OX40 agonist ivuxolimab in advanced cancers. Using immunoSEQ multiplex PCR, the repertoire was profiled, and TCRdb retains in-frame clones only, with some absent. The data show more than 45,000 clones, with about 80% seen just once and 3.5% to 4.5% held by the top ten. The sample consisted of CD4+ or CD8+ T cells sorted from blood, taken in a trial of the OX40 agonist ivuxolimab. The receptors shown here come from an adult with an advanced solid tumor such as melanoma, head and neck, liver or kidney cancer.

CDR3 sequence: CASSQELGDTQYF. CDR3 DNA: TGTGCCAGCAGCCAAGAATTGGGGGATACGCAGTATTTT. The chain carries TRBV5-4 and TRBJ2-3; D gene ambiguous. V lost 4 bases and J 6 bases, leaving 12 bases between the germline ends. Germline CDR1 reads SGHNT; CDR2 reads YYREEE (reference sequence). The CDR3 length is 13 residues.

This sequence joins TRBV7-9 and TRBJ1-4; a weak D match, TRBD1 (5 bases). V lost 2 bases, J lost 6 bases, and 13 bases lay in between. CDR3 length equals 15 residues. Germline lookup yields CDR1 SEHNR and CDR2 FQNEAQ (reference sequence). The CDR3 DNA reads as TGTGCCAGCAGCTTATTGGCAGGGAGAGATGAAAAACTGTTTTTT. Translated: CASSLLAGRDEKLFF. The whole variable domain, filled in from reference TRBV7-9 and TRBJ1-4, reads DTGVSQNPRHKITKRGQNVTFRCDPISEHNRLYWYRQTLGQGPEFLTYFQNEAQLEKSRLLSDRFSAERPKGSFSTLEIQRTEQGDSAMYLCASSLLAGRDEKLFFGSGTQLSVL.

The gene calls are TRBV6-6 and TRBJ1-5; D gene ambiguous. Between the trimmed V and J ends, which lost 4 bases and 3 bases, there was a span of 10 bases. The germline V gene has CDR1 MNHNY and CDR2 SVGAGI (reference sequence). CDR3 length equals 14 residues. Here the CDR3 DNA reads TGTGCCAGCAGTTCTCTACAGAACAATCAGCCCCAGCATTTT. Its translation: CASSSLQNNQPQHF.

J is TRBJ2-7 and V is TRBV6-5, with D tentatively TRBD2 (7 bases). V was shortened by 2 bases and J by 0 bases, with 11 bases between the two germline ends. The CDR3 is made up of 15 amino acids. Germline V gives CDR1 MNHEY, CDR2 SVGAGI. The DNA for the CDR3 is TGTGCCAGCAGTTACGGGAGGGGGAACTCCTACGAGCAGTACTTC. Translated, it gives CASSYGRGNSYEQYF.

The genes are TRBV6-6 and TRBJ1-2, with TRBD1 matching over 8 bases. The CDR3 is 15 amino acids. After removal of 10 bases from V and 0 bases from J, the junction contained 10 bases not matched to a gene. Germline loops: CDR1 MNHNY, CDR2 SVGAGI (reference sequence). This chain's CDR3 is CAIPGQGRANYGYTF. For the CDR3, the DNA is TGTGCCATCCCTGGACAGGGAAGAGCTAACTATGGCTACACCTTC.

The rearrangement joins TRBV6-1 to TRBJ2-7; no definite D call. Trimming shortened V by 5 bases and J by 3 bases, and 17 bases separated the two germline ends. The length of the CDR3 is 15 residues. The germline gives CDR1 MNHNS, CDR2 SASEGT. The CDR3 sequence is CASSRLAVDFYEQYF. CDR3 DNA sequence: TGTGCCAGCAGTCGCCTCGCGGTGGATTTCTACGAGCAGTACTTC.

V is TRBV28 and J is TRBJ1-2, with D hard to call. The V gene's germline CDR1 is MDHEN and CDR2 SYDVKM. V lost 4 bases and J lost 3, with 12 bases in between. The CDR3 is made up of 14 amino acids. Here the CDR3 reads CASSYAGPDYGYTF. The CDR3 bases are TGTGCCAGCAGTTATGCGGGCCCCGACTATGGCTACACCTTC.

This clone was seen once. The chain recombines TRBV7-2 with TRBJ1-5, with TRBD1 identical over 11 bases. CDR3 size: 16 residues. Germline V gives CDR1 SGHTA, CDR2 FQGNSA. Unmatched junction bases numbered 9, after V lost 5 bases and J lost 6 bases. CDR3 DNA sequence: TGTGCCAGCAGCCCAGGACAGGGGGCCCCTGGTCAGCCCCAGCATTTT. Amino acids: CASSPGQGAPGQPQHF.

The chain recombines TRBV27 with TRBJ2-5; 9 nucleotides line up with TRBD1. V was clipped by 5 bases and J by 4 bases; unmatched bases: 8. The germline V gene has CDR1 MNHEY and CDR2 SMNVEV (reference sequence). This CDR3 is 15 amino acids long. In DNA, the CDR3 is TGTGCCAGCAGTAACCCCGGGACAGGGTTAGAGACCCAGTACTTC. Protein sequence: CASSNPGTGLETQYF.

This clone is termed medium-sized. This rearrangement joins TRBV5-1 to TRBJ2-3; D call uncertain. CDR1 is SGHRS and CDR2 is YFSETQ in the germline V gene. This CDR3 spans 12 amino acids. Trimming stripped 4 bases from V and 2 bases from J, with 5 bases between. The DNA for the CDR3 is TGCGCCAGCAGCCTGCACACAGATACGCAGTATTTT. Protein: CASSLHTDTQYF. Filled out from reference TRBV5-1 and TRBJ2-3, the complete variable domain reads KAGVTQTPRYLIKTRGQQVTLSCSPISGHRSVSWYQQTPGQGLQFLFEYFSETQRNKGNFPGRFSGRQFSNSRSEMNVSTLELGDSALYLCASSLHTDTQYFGPGTRLTVL.

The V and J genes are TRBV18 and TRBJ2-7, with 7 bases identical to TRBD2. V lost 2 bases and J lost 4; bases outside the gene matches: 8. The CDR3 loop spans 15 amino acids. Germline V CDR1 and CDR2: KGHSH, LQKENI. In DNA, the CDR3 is TGTGCCAGCTCACCAGAGGCGGGAGTTTTTTACGAGCAGTACTTC. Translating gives CASSPEAGVFYEQYF.

For the CDR3, the DNA is TGTGCCAGCAGCTTATTGCCAGGGGGCACAGATACGCAGTATTTT. Encoded protein: CASSLLPGGTDTQYF. This chain uses TRBV11-3 with TRBJ2-3, with D tentatively TRBD1 (6 bases). Trimming cost V 2 bases and J 1 base, with 10 bases left between them. Germline CDR1 SGHNT, CDR2 YENEEA. CDR3 length: 15 residues. The variable domain in full, with the rest retrieved from reference TRBV11-3 and TRBJ2-3, is EAGVVQSPRYKIIEKKQPVAFWCNPISGHNTLYWYLQNLGQGPELLIRYENEEAVDDSQLPKDRFSAERLKGVDSTLKIQPAELGDSAVYLCASSLLPGGTDTQYFGPGTRLTVL.

CDR3 protein: CASSTELYGYTF. In DNA form, the CDR3 reads TGTGCCAGTAGTACGGAGCTTTATGGCTACACCTTC. The chain couples TRBV19 to TRBJ1-2; D call uncertain. The V end lost 4 bases, the J end lost 5 bases, and 8 bases lay between the germline ends. CDR3 length: 12 amino acids. The germline V gene has CDR1 LNHDA and CDR2 SQIVND (reference sequence).

CDR3 loop: CATCPGQGNEKLFF. The CDR3 DNA reads as TGTGCCACTTGCCCGGGACAGGGCAATGAAAAACTGTTTTTT. This chain connects TRBV10-3 to TRBJ1-4; 9 positions agree with TRBD1. The CDR3 consists of 14 residues. J lost 5 bases, V lost 10 bases, and 8 bases had no gene match. Germline V CDR1 and CDR2: ENHRY, SYGVKD.

In nucleotides, the CDR3 is TGTGCCAGCAGTCACGGGGCGGGAGATACGCAGTATTTT. Translated, it gives CASSHGAGDTQYF. The chain couples TRBV27 to TRBJ2-3, with D perhaps assigned TRBD1 or TRBD2 (5 bases each). The CDR3 consists of 13 residues. Trimming left V 5 bases short and J 5 bases short, with 11 bases between. Germline V CDR1 and CDR2: MNHEY, SMNVEV (reference sequence).

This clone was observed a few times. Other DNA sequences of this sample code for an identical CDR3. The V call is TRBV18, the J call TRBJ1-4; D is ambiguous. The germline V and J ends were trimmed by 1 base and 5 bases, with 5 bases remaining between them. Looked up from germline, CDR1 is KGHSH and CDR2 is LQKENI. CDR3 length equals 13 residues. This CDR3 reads CASSPQPNEKLFF. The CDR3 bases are TGTGCCAGCTCACCACAACCCAATGAAAAACTGTTTTTT.

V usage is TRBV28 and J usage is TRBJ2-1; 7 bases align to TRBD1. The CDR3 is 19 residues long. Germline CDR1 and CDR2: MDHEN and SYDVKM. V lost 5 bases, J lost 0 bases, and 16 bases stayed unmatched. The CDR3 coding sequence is TGTGCCAGCAGTCTATTTGCCCGCCACAGGGGTGGCTCCTACAATGAGCAGTTCTTC. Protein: CASSLFARHRGGSYNEQFF.

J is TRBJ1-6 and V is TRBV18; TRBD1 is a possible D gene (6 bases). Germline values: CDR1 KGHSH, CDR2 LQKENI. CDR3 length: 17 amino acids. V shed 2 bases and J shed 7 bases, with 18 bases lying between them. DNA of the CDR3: TGTGCCAGCTCACCATTAGGTTCAGGGGCCGCCAATTCACCCCTCCACTTT. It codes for CASSPLGSGAANSPLHF.

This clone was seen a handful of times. CDR3 loop: CASSLRPIRRVPTGFF. The CDR3 DNA follows: TGTGCCAGCAGTTTAAGACCTATAAGGAGGGTTCCCACGGGGTTCTTC. This chain links TRBV27 with TRBJ2-1; D is possibly TRBD2 (6 bases). The CDR3 covers 16 residues. Per germline, CDR1 MNHEY and CDR2 SMNVEV (reference sequence). V was trimmed by 2 bases and J by 15 bases, leaving 26 bases between them.

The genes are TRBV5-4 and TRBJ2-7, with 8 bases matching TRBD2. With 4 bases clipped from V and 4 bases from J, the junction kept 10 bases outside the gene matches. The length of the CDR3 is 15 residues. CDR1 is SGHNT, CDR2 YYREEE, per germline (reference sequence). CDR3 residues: CASSRWGGGIYEQYF. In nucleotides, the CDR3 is TGTGCCAGCAGCCGGTGGGGCGGGGGGATATACGAGCAGTACTTC.

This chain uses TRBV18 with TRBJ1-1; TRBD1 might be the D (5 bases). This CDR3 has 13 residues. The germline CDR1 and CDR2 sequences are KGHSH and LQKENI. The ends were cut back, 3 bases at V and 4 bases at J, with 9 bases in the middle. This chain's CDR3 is CASSPGTSTEAFF. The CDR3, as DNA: TGTGCCAGCTCACCGGGGACGAGCACTGAAGCTTTCTTT.

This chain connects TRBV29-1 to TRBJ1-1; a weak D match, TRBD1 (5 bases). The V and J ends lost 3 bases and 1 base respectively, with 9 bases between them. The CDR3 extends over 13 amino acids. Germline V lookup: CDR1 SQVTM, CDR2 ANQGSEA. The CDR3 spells CSVERQSNTEAFF. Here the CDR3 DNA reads TGCAGCGTTGAGCGACAGTCGAACACTGAAGCTTTCTTT. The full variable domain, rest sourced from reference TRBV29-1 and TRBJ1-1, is SAVISQKPSRDICQRGTSLTIQCQVDSQVTMMFWYRQQPGQSLTLIATANQGSEATYESGFVIDKFPISRPNLTFSTLTVSNMSPEDSSIYLCSVERQSNTEAFFGQGTRLTVV.

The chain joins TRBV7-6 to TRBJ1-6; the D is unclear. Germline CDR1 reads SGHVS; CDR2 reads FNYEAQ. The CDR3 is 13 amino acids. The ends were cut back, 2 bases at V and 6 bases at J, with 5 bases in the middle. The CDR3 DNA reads TGTGCCAGCAGCTTAAGTTTTAATTCACCCCTCCACTTT. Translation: CASSLSFNSPLHF. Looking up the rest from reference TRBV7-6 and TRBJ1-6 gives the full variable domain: GAGVSQSPRYKVTKRGQDVALRCDPISGHVSLYWYRQALGQGPEFLTYFNYEAQQDKSGLPNDRFSAERPEGSISTLTIQRTEQRDSAMYRCASSLSFNSPLHFGNGTRLTVT.

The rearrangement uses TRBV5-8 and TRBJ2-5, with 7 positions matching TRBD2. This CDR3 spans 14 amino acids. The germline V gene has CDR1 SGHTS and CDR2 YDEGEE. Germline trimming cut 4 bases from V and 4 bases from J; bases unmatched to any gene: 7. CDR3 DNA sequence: TGTGCCAGCAGCCCGGCCCCGGGGGGAGAGACCCAGTACTTC. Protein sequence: CASSPAPGGETQYF.

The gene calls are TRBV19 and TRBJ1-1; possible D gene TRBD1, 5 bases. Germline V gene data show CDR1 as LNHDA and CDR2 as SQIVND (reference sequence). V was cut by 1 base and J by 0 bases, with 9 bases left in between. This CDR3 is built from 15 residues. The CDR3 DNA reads TGTGCCAGTAGTATAGCCGGGGCCCTGAACACTGAAGCTTTCTTT. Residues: CASSIAGALNTEAFF.

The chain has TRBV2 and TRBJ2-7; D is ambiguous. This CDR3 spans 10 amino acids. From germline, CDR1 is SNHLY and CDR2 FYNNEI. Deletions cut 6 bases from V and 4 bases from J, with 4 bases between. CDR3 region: CASSVYEQYF. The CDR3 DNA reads TGTGCCAGCAGCGTATACGAGCAGTACTTC.